This T cell receptor beta chain was identified in a study of T-cell reconstitution after alpha-beta-depleted transplantation in children. Study-level points and caveats: From newly produced T cells came most of the T-cell counts and diversity one year after transplant.

This clonotype was counted a few times. Antigen specificity is unknown. It was with unique molecular identifiers that the TCRbeta library was prepared. From the PCR reads, TCRdb called clonotypes with MiXCR, one entry per CDR3 protein. The sample includes around 600,000 distinct CDR3 sequences, 23% of them seen just once. With 5 bases removed from V and 1 base from J, the gap between germline ends came to 14 bases. The CDR3 is 15 amino acids. The V and J genes are TRBV12-3 or TRBV12-4 and TRBJ1-1, with D maybe TRBD1 (6 bases). Sequenced here: PBMCs, mostly from graft donor cells, sampled 360 days after TCRalphabeta/CD19-depleted stem cell transplant. The receptor was derived from a boy younger than two who had a stem cell transplant for acute myeloid leukemia, so the T cells may come from the graft donor. The CDR3 DNA reads TGTGCCAGCAGTCTATTCGGACAGACGAACACTGAAGCTTTCTTT. It codes for CASSLFGQTNTEAFF.